These T cell receptor beta chains were read from a single sample in a study of identical twins. TCRdb called the 5' RACE reads again in MiXCR, with one record for every CDR3 protein. The repertoire holds roughly 1.6 million distinct CDR3 sequences, with about 30% as singletons. Sequences were obtained from cord blood. Receptors originate from a newborn girl in good health. Both conserved end residues are part of each CDR3. D genes are given only for firm matches. Only some rows state a clone size, as once, few, many or a class for expanded clones.

clone size	J gene	D gene	V gene	CDR3 protein	CDR3 DNA
-	TRBJ1-1	TRBD1	TRBV27	CASSRRDRATEAFF	TGTGCCAGCAGTCGCCGGGACAGGGCCACTGAAGCTTTCTTT
few	TRBJ1-1	TRBD1	TRBV20-1	CSARDPGTGGGAFF	TGCAGTGCTAGAGATCCCGGGACAGGGGGGGGAGCTTTCTTT
few	TRBJ1-1	-	TRBV13	CASSLVVRGGNTEAFF	TGTGCCAGCAGCTTAGTCGTTCGGGGTGGTAACACTGAAGCTTTCTTT
-	TRBJ2-4	-	TRBV4-1	CASSQDGGRLKNIQYF	TGCGCCAGCAGCCAAGATGGGGGGAGGCTCAAAAACATTCAGTACTTC
-	TRBJ1-1	TRBD1	TRBV30	CAWKSGTGLPNYTEAFF	TGTGCCTGGAAAAGCGGGACAGGTCTTCCTAACTACACTGAAGCTTTCTTT
-	TRBJ2-1	-	TRBV6-6	CASSYPSDEQFF	TGTGCCAGCAGTTACCCCTCGGATGAGCAGTTCTTC
few	TRBJ2-5	TRBD2	TRBV4-2	CASSPPGGEGGQYF	TGTGCCAGCAGCCCACCGGGAGGGGAGGGTGGGCAGTACTTC
-	TRBJ1-4	-	TRBV20-1	CSAPRELNEKLFF	TGCAGTGCACCCCGGGAGCTTAATGAAAAACTGTTTTTT
-	TRBJ2-3	TRBD2	TRBV5-1	CASTLLSGATDTQYF	TGCGCCAGCACCCTACTAAGCGGGGCTACAGATACGCAGTATTTT
-	TRBJ2-7	-	TRBV27	CASVSLSGDEQYF	TGTGCCAGCGTTTCATTAAGTGGCGACGAGCAGTACTTC
-	TRBJ2-1	-	TRBV20-1	CSARTTLHNEQFF	TGCAGTGCTAGAACGACTCTTCACAATGAGCAGTTCTTC
few	TRBJ1-5	-	TRBV27	CASSLSAPTYSNQPQHF	TGTGCCAGCAGTTTATCCGCCCCGACTTATAGCAATCAGCCCCAGCATTTT
-	TRBJ1-6	-	TRBV29-1	CSVAGSGGSSPLHF	TGCAGCGTTGCGGGGTCCGGGGGCAGTTCACCCCTCCACTTT
-	TRBJ2-2	-	TRBV9	CASSVPSGAGELFF	TGTGCCAGCAGCGTCCCCTCCGGGGCCGGGGAGCTGTTTTTT
-	TRBJ2-1	TRBD2	TRBV20-1	CSARGGAGGIYNEQFF	TGCAGTGCTAGAGGGGGAGCGGGAGGGATCTACAATGAGCAGTTCTTC
-	TRBJ1-2	-	TRBV6-6	CASSYQDDIWGHTF	TGTGCCAGCAGTTACCAGGACGACATCTGGGGCCACACCTTC
-	TRBJ2-2	-	TRBV2	CASEFLAGSGELFF	TGTGCCAGCGAATTTCTGGCGGGATCCGGGGAGCTGTTTTTT
-	TRBJ2-1	TRBD2	TRBV6-6	CASSTGLAGGFNEQFF	TGTGCCAGCAGTACGGGACTAGCGGGAGGGTTCAATGAGCAGTTCTTC
few	TRBJ2-3	-	TRBV11-2	CASSLLGVGHTQYF	TGTGCCAGCAGCTTGTTGGGAGTCGGGCATACGCAGTATTTT
-	TRBJ2-7	-	TRBV20-1	CSADPSGYEQYF	TGCAGTGCAGACCCCTCGGGCTACGAGCAGTACTTC
-	TRBJ1-2	-	TRBV2	CASSEALRQGRSYGYTF	TGTGCCAGCAGTGAAGCGCTTCGGCAGGGGAGAAGTTATGGCTACACCTTC
-	TRBJ2-7	TRBD1	TRBV10-3	CAISSDRGVYEQYF	TGTGCCATCAGTTCCGACAGGGGGGTATACGAGCAGTACTTC
many	TRBJ1-5	-	TRBV6-2/TRBV6-3	CASSYFGSNQPQHF	TGTGCCAGCAGTTACTTCGGGTCCAATCAGCCCCAGCATTTT
few	TRBJ2-5	-	TRBV2	CASSDPLLAEETQYF	TGTGCCAGCAGTGATCCCTTGCTAGCCGAAGAGACCCAGTACTTC
-	TRBJ2-1	TRBD2	TRBV12-3/TRBV12-4	CASSFPGTSGRNEQFF	TGTGCCAGCAGTTTCCCCGGGACTAGCGGGAGAAATGAGCAGTTCTTC
-	TRBJ2-3	TRBD2	TRBV20-1	CSATSGRDHTDTQYF	TGCAGTGCTACCAGCGGGAGAGACCACACAGATACGCAGTATTTT
-	TRBJ2-1	TRBD1	TRBV9	CASSSRDRGPYNEQFF	TGTGCCAGCAGCTCCAGGGACAGGGGGCCATACAATGAGCAGTTCTTC
-	TRBJ2-1	TRBD2	TRBV5-1	CASSPQASGRAYNEQFF	TGCGCCAGCAGCCCCCAAGCTAGCGGGAGGGCCTACAATGAGCAGTTCTTC
-	TRBJ1-5	-	TRBV7-2	CASSLALGVNQPQHF	TGTGCCAGCAGCTTAGCGCTGGGAGTAAATCAGCCCCAGCATTTT